This T cell receptor beta chain was sequenced for a study of shared clonotypes between healthy human individuals (dated by TCRdb to 2018 to 2020). As for the study more broadly: The cohort comprised a couple of women and a few men aged 18 to 49 years. To estimate repertoire size and how much clonotype sharing occurs between individuals, the study deeply sequenced the blood TCR repertoires of five healthy adults. To increase sequencing depth and limit assay-specific biases, TCR repertoire library preparation and sequencing were carried out by different laboratories using diverse techniques. Per donor, leukapheresis produced somewhere between about 0.85 and 8.9 billion PBMCs.

TCR CDR3 regions were amplified from genomic DNA by multiplex PCR using the deep immunoSEQ assay. Genomic DNA extracted from each cell subset was distributed evenly over all wells of several immunoSEQ 96-well plates, and each plate served as one replicate. Each replicate PCR for unsorted PBMC received roughly 300 ng genomic DNA, equal to tens of thousands of T cell genomes. Ten immunoSEQ deep assay plates were used to sequence unsorted PBMC genomic DNA. The purified libraries were quantified using a Qubit 3.0 fluorometer, sized with a Bioanalyzer 2100, and then quantified again using the KAPA Library Quantification kit. Each immunoSEQ 96-well plate was sequenced on its own single-read 150-cycle Illumina NextSeq 550 flow cell. On the study's bioinformatics: The immunoSEQ output contained only junctional sequences without quality scores, so filtering could not match that applied to full-length reads. To assign V/J genes and CDR3, sequences were annotated using PyIR, a Python wrapper for IgBLAST v1.9, with IMGT germline references. Reads with weak V/J assignments (E-value above 1e-6), missing CDR3, stop codons, out-of-frame junctions, or ambiguous translated residues were removed. V3J clonotypes were defined as sequences sharing the same inferred V gene, J gene, and CDR3 amino acid sequence. To compute the percentage overlap between repertoires, the number of shared unique clonotypes was divided by the size of the smaller repertoire. Richness of each repertoire was evaluated using RTK rarefaction, the Chao1 estimator, and Recon v2.1 estimates of unobserved clonotypes. TCRdb limited this immuneACCESS table to in-frame rearrangements with V and J called. A share of clones is missing; checked studies link under half to unresolved V genes, and the rest is unexplained. From that table come the V and J calls and clone size; the DNA was used to work out D and trimming. The sample yields approximately 460,000 clones; about 74% were counted once. The ten largest clones capture around 12% of the sample.

As concerns this clone: This receptor's antigen is unknown. There are no base qualities to consult, and no much larger clone falls within one base.

Its CDR3 holds 13 amino acids, cysteine through phenylalanine. Just the 39-base CDR3 DNA is kept, in frame starting at base 1. The CDR1 and CDR2 encoded by the germline V gene are ENHRY and SYGVKD. V is trimmed back by 10 bases and J by 6 bases, and the junction contains 12 bases that no gene match accounts for. Donors were healthy HIV-negative adults with no recently reported acute infections or vaccinations. Every donor was a Caucasian adult residing in Nashville, Tennessee, USA. For unsorted samples, tens of millions of PBMCs were counted, and genomic DNA was extracted using the QIAamp DNA Blood Mini kit. After blood collection by leukapheresis, PBMCs were isolated using Ficoll-Histopaque density gradient centrifugation and then cryopreserved in the vapor phase of liquid nitrogen. Study-wide conclusions, independent of this receptor: Pairwise subsampling led to the expectation that sequencing depth would affect the degree of clonotype sharing among donors. Sampling was restricted to blood, and TCR repertoires in tissues likely differ from the TCR repertoires found in blood. The small number of donors limited the genetic and exposure-history diversity represented.

This chain is built from TRBV10-3 and TRBJ2-7; 7 central nucleotides agree with TRBD2. The source material was PBMCs. The receptor's source is a woman aged 40 to 50 in good health. Some clones in this sample may be carry-over from other donors' samples. The DNA reads TGTGCCACCCTTAACGGGAGGCCATGCGAGCAGTACTTC. The resulting protein is CATLNGRPCEQYF.